The 7 T cell receptor beta chains below were found in one sample sequenced in a study of radiation and T cells in renal cell carcinoma. The assay was immunoSEQ multiplex PCR, and TCRdb's table has in-frame clones only and misses some. This table holds 150,000 to 200,000 clones, about 88% found once. Time point denoted: blood 4 weeks post-SBRT, at nephrectomy. This sample's treatment: 15 Gy SBRT to primary tumor, nephrectomy 4 weeks later. The sequencing used blood, collected from a patient whose treatment included radiotherapy and nephrectomy. Receptors originate from a woman in her fifties or sixties with renal cell carcinoma.

This clone has a single count. DNA of the CDR3: TGTGCCACCAGCAGAGCCCGGGACAGTATATACGAGCAGTACTTC. Translated, it gives CATSRARDSIYEQYF. This chain links TRBV15 with TRBJ2-7; 7 positions match TRBD1. Germline lookup yields CDR1 LNHNV and CDR2 YYDKDF (reference sequence). V dropped 1 base and J dropped 4; count of bases not matched to a gene: 7. This CDR3 is 15 amino acids long.

The chain is built from TRBV5-1 and TRBJ1-1; D gene unclear. Germline V gene lookup returns CDR1 SGHRS and CDR2 YFSETQ. This CDR3 comprises 13 residues. The V end lost 6 bases, the J end lost 1 base, and 10 bases lay between the germline ends. The CDR3 reads CASNRYPNTEAFF. The CDR3 DNA sequence: TGCGCCAGCAACAGATACCCGAACACTGAAGCTTTCTTT.

The chain links TRBV19 to TRBJ1-2; 7 nucleotides line up with TRBD1. With 4 bases clipped from V and 0 bases from J, the junction kept 2 bases outside the gene matches. Looked up from germline, CDR1 is LNHDA and CDR2 is SQIVND (reference sequence). CDR3 length: 14 residues. For the CDR3, the DNA is TGTGCCAGTAGTACCGGACAGGCTAACTATGGCTACACCTTC. Its translation is CASSTGQANYGYTF.

The chain carries TRBV28 and TRBJ1-4, with D hard to call. This CDR3 is 13 amino acids long. Trimming took off 8 bases at V and 0 bases at J, with 7 bases between the two ends. The germline V gene has CDR1 MDHEN and CDR2 SYDVKM. The CDR3 reads CASSAATNEKLFF. The CDR3 DNA follows: TGTGCCAGCTCAGCAGCAACTAATGAAAAACTGTTTTTT.

The J gene is TRBJ1-3, the V gene TRBV9, with D uncertain. V lost 0 bases and J lost 0, with 7 bases in between. Germline V gene data show CDR1 as SGDLS and CDR2 as YYNGEE. The CDR3 is 15 residues long. The CDR3 coding sequence is TGTGCCAGCAGCGTAGACCAGGTCTCTGGAAACACCATATATTTT. This sequence encodes CASSVDQVSGNTIYF.

The gene calls are TRBV13 and TRBJ2-7, with D perhaps matching TRBD1 or TRBD2 (6 bases each). The germline CDR1 and CDR2 sequences are PRHDT and FYEKMQ (reference sequence). V was clipped by 2 bases and J by 5 bases, with 19 bases between them. The CDR3 is 16 amino acids. The CDR3 protein is CASSLYEGGRSDEQYF. In nucleotides, the CDR3 is TGTGCCAGCAGCTTATACGAGGGGGGAAGAAGCGACGAGCAGTACTTC.

The chain couples TRBV4-1 to TRBJ1-2; 8 bases are shared with TRBD1. V shed 1 base and J 0 bases; nucleotides not matched to a gene: 4. Germline CDR1 and CDR2: MGHRA and YSYEKL. The CDR3 runs to 16 residues. CDR3 protein: CASSQGDRSSNYGYTF. The CDR3 DNA is TGCGCCAGCAGCCAAGGGGACAGGTCCTCTAACTATGGCTACACCTTC.